Below, 29 T cell receptor beta chains from the same sample are listed, as sequenced in a study of CD8+CD57+ T cells in acquired aplastic anemia. Template material for TCR beta VDJ and CDR3 profiling consisted of genomic DNA. From the reads, TCRdb called clonotypes with MiXCR, one entry per CDR3 protein. The data hold a few hundred thousand distinct CDR3 sequences, with approximately 35% observed a single time. Material for sequencing was sorted CD4+, CD8+, or CD8+CD57+ T cells (not recorded which) from PBMCs. These receptors all stem from a human donor in good health, serving as a control.

In regard to this clonotype: Being one base from a much bigger clone, this may be a read error. This sequence joins TRBV20-1 and TRBJ1-1; possible D gene TRBD1, 5 bases. The CDR3 runs to 14 residues. CDR1 and CDR2 (germline): DFQATT, SNEGSKA (reference sequence). V dropped 8 bases and J dropped 1 base, with 17 bases sitting between them. CDR3 bases: TGCAGTACAAGGGGACGGGGTCCGAACACTGAAGCTTTCTTT. The encoded protein is CSTRGRGPNTEAFF.

This rearrangement joins TRBV2 to TRBJ1-1; D is undetermined. Germline V gene sequence: CDR1 SNHLY, CDR2 FYNNEI. This CDR3 is 14 amino acids long. V lost 4 bases and J 0 bases, leaving 9 bases between the germline ends. Written as DNA, the CDR3 is TGTGCCAGCAGTGTTCAGTTTATGAACACTGAAGCTTTCTTT. Translating gives CASSVQFMNTEAFF.

This clonotype was seen ten or more times. The V and J genes are TRBV24-1 and TRBJ2-7; the match to TRBD2 covers 8 bases. This CDR3 comprises 15 residues. Per the germline V gene, CDR1 is KGHDR and CDR2 is SFDVKD. The ends lost 3 bases at V and 7 bases at J; junction bases unmatched: 10. As DNA, the CDR3 is TGTGCCACCAGTGATCCCGGGACTAGTCTCGGGGAGCAGTACTTC. This encodes CATSDPGTSLGEQYF.

This clonotype was observed many times. The chain combines TRBV2 with TRBJ2-7; D uncertain. The ends were cut back, 4 bases at V and 2 bases at J, with 6 bases in the middle. The V gene's germline CDR1 is SNHLY and CDR2 FYNNEI. There are 12 residues in the CDR3. CDR3 protein: CASSVNAYEQYF. The CDR3 DNA is TGTGCCAGCAGTGTGAATGCCTACGAGCAGTACTTC.

About this clonotype itself: As the CDR3 is not closed by the conserved phenylalanine or tryptophan, this likely results from a read error. The rearrangement uses TRBV2 and TRBJ2-2; a possible D gene is TRBD2 (6 bases). Trimming left V 8 bases short and J 6 bases short, with 16 bases between. CDR1 and CDR2 from the germline V gene are SNHLY and FYNNEI. The CDR3 consists of 14 residues. The CDR3 sequence: CASSWGTGAGELFV. The CDR3 DNA reads TGTGCCAGCTCTTGGGGGACGGGGGCCGGGGAGCTGTTTGTT.

This clonotype appeared many times. The chain employs TRBV7-2 and TRBJ2-5, with 9 nucleotides matching TRBD1. There are 15 residues in the CDR3. The V gene's germline CDR1 is SGHTA and CDR2 FQGNSA. With V trimmed by 5 bases and J by 3 bases, 7 bases remained unmatched. The CDR3 DNA reads as TGTGCCAGCAGCACAGGGACAGGGCGGGAAGAGACCCAGTACTTC. Amino acid sequence: CASSTGTGREETQYF.

This CDR3 reads CASSYNSFSSYNEQFF. The CDR3 region has the DNA TGTGCCAGCAGTTACAACAGTTTCAGCTCCTACAATGAGCAGTTCTTC. V gene TRBV25-1 combines with J gene TRBJ2-1; D remains ambiguous. Trimming pared 5 bases from V and 0 bases from J, leaving 14 bases between. This CDR3 has 16 amino acids. Germline V gene lookup returns CDR1 MGHDK and CDR2 SYGVNS.

The chain combines TRBV7-2 with TRBJ2-5; unclear D gene. The CDR3 sequence is 16 residues long. CDR1 is SGHTA and CDR2 is FQGNSA in the germline V gene. V was pared by 1 base and J by 5 bases, with 17 bases between. The CDR3 DNA reads TGTGCCAGCAGCTTAGGGAACCGGGCCAAAGGGGAGACCCAGTACTTC. Protein product: CASSLGNRAKGETQYF.

The rearrangement joins TRBV20-1 to TRBJ1-6, with TRBD1 matching over 7 bases. J lost 6 bases, V lost 6 bases, and 11 bases had no gene match. This CDR3 comprises 15 residues. Germline values: CDR1 DFQATT, CDR2 SNEGSKA (reference sequence). The CDR3 DNA is TGCAGTGCCGTTACAGGGGTCGGCGGTAATTCACCCCTCCACTTT. Translated, it gives CSAVTGVGGNSPLHF.

This clonotype was recorded a few times. The chain joins TRBV24-1 to TRBJ1-5; D is uncertain. Germline assignment: CDR1 KGHDR and CDR2 SFDVKD. Trimming shortened V by 3 bases and J by 5 bases, and 4 bases separated the two germline ends. The CDR3 sequence is 12 residues long. The CDR3 spells CATSDADQPQHF. CDR3 DNA: TGTGCCACCAGTGATGCTGATCAGCCCCAGCATTTT.

This chain links TRBV2 with TRBJ2-3; no clear D gene. The CDR3 has 13 residues. The V and J ends lost 8 bases and 11 bases respectively, with 20 bases between them. Germline values: CDR1 SNHLY, CDR2 FYNNEI. The CDR3 DNA sequence: TGTGCCAGCGAAAGTCTTAGCTACAATGAGCAGTATTTT. Its translation: CASESLSYNEQYF.

The table lists this clonotype with a count of one. A much bigger clone sits one base away, suggesting this may be a read error. The chain has TRBV6-1 and TRBJ1-2; 7 nucleotides align to TRBD1. The CDR3 spans 13 residues. Per germline, CDR1 MNHNS and CDR2 SASEGT. The CDR3 DNA reads TGTACCAGCAGGAGACAGGGTCTTGGTGGCTACACCTTC. It yields the protein CTSRRQGLGGYTF.

This clonotype was counted at least ten times. The rearrangement joins TRBV5-1 to TRBJ2-7; maybe TRBD2 (5 bases). Germline V gene sequence: CDR1 SGHRS, CDR2 YFSETQ. This CDR3 is 13 amino acids long. V lost 5 bases and J 2 bases, leaving 11 bases between the germline ends. CDR3 sequence: CASRGWGAYEQYF. In DNA form, the CDR3 reads TGCGCCAGCAGAGGTTGGGGAGCCTACGAGCAGTACTTC.

The chain recombines TRBV6-5 with TRBJ1-3; D not certain. The ends were cut back, 7 bases at V and 2 bases at J, with 9 bases in the middle. This CDR3 region has 13 residues. CDR1 and CDR2 from the germline V gene are MNHEY and SVGAGI. The CDR3 region is CASMLPPGNTIYF. CDR3 sequence (DNA): TGTGCCAGCATGTTACCCCCTGGAAACACCATATATTTT.

Ten or more counts support this clonotype. The chain combines TRBV15 with TRBJ2-7; 10 bases line up with TRBD2. Germline CDR1 LNHNV, CDR2 YYDKDF (reference sequence). The CDR3 is 14 residues long. V lost 8 bases, J lost 3 bases, and 7 bases stayed unmatched. The CDR3, as DNA: TGTGCCACCCGCGGAGCGGGAGGGGGCTACGAGCAGTACTTC. Amino acid sequence: CATRGAGGGYEQYF.

On this clonotype itself: This may stem from a read error, because a much larger clone lies one nucleotide away. The V and J genes are TRBV20-1 and TRBJ2-7; 12 bases map to TRBD2. V lost 2 bases, J lost 2 bases, and 7 bases stayed unmatched. Germline CDR1 DFQATT, CDR2 SNEGSKA (reference sequence). The CDR3 has 16 residues. This CDR3 is CSARLAGGRFPYEQYF. In DNA, the CDR3 is TGCAGTGCTAGACTAGCGGGAGGGCGGTTCCCCTACGAGCAGTACTTC.

A note on this clonotype: One base away lies a much larger clone, so this may be a sequencing read error. This rearrangement joins TRBV7-3 to TRBJ1-1, with a tentative D call TRBD1 (5 bases). The CDR3 length is 13 residues. The germline V and J ends were trimmed by 8 bases and 8 bases, with 18 bases remaining between them. Germline assignment: CDR1 SGHTA and CDR2 FQGTGA. The CDR3 DNA follows: TGTGCCAGCGGCAAAACACACGGGGCCGAAGCTTTCTTT. This encodes CASGKTHGAEAFF.

This clonotype came up a few times. The chain recombines TRBV11-3 with TRBJ2-1; 7 nucleotides line up with TRBD1. The CDR3 is 13 residues long. The V segment lost 5 bases and the J segment 9 bases; nucleotides outside the gene matches: 7. Germline-derived CDR1 and CDR2 are SGHNT and YENEEA. For the CDR3, the DNA is TGTGCCAGCAGCCCCTACAGGGGAAGTGAGCAGTTCTTC. Amino acid sequence: CASSPYRGSEQFF. Looking up the rest from reference TRBV11-3 and TRBJ2-1 gives the full variable domain: EAGVVQSPRYKIIEKKQPVAFWCNPISGHNTLYWYLQNLGQGPELLIRYENEEAVDDSQLPKDRFSAERLKGVDSTLKIQPAELGDSAVYLCASSPYRGSEQFFGPGTRLTVL.

The rearrangement uses TRBV7-9 and TRBJ1-2, with 9 bases aligning to TRBD1. The CDR3 runs 15 residues. Germline V lookup: CDR1 SEHNR, CDR2 FQNEAQ (reference sequence). The V gene end was trimmed by 1 base and the J gene end by 7 bases; junction bases not matched to a gene: 7. CDR3 in amino acids: CASSLDRGTGSGYTF. CDR3 coding DNA: TGTGCCAGCAGCTTAGACCGTGGGACAGGGTCTGGCTACACCTTC.

CDR3 sequence (DNA): TGTGCCAGCAAGGGATGGACAGATACGCAGTATTTT. It encodes CASKGWTDTQYF. The genes are TRBV6-1 and TRBJ2-3; the D is unclear. The ends were cut back, 7 bases at V and 3 bases at J, with 8 bases in the middle. The CDR3 has 12 residues. From germline, CDR1 is MNHNS and CDR2 SASEGT.

This sequence joins TRBV5-6 and TRBJ2-1, with 7 bases fitting TRBD2. The CDR3 extends over 14 amino acids. The V segment lost 6 bases and the J segment 10 bases; nucleotides outside the gene matches: 13. The germline V gene encodes CDR1 SGHDT and CDR2 YYEEEE. For the CDR3, the DNA is TGTGCCAGCACCTCCACCGAGGGAGGGAGCGAGCAGTTCTTC. Protein product: CASTSTEGGSEQFF.

This clonotype was seen only a few times. This CDR3 is CSAIQGSVTGELFF. The CDR3 nucleotides are TGCAGTGCTATCCAGGGCTCGGTCACCGGGGAGCTGTTTTTT. V gene TRBV20-1 combines with J gene TRBJ2-2; weak D call: TRBD1 (5 bases). Germline V gene sequence: CDR1 DFQATT, CDR2 SNEGSKA (reference sequence). V was shortened by 4 bases and J by 4 bases, with 13 bases between the two germline ends. CDR3 length: 14 amino acids.

CDR3 loop: CASSAQVTDTQYF. CDR3 bases: TGCGCCAGCAGTGCCCAGGTGACAGATACGCAGTATTTT. V gene TRBV10-1 combines with J gene TRBJ2-3; no clear D. Trimming left V 4 bases short and J 3 bases short, with 8 bases between. There are 13 residues in the CDR3. Germline V CDR1 and CDR2: WNHNN, SYGVQD (reference sequence).

The chain combines TRBV10-3 with TRBJ2-3; 7 nucleotides line up with TRBD1. V lost 6 bases, J lost 1 base, and 7 bases stayed unmatched. CDR1 and CDR2 from the germline V gene are ENHRY and SYGVKD. The CDR3 is 15 amino acids. The CDR3 sequence: CAISNGGQGTDTQYF. Here the CDR3 DNA reads TGTGCCATCAGCAACGGCGGACAGGGCACAGATACGCAGTATTTT.

The rearrangement joins TRBV5-1 to TRBJ1-4; D is unclear. CDR3 size: 15 residues. Per germline, CDR1 SGHRS and CDR2 YFSETQ. With 0 bases removed from V and 8 bases from J, the gap between germline ends came to 14 bases. This CDR3 reads CASSLDWGIGEKLFF. The CDR3 region has the DNA TGCGCCAGCAGCTTGGACTGGGGAATAGGGGAAAAACTGTTTTTT.

A note on this clonotype: At one end the junction does not follow the germline gene, possibly because of a read error. This chain joins TRBV20-1 and TRBJ2-3; 8 bases agree with TRBD2. Germline V gene lookup returns CDR1 DFQATT and CDR2 SNEGSKA (reference sequence). The CDR3 is 15 residues long. Here the CDR3 DNA reads TGCAATGCTAGAGAAGCGGGAGTCAGGACAGATACGCAGTATTTT. Translated: CNAREAGVRTDTQYF.

The chain recombines TRBV10-3 with TRBJ1-1; no firm D call. Per the germline V gene, CDR1 is ENHRY and CDR2 is SYGVKD. V lost 4 bases and J 6 bases, leaving 9 bases between the germline ends. The CDR3 consists of 12 residues. CDR3 protein: CAISVTGSEAFF. The CDR3 DNA follows: TGTGCCATCAGTGTAACGGGATCTGAAGCTTTCTTT.

This clonotype was detected a few times. Sequence at one end of the junction differs from germline and may be a read error. This sequence joins TRBV10-3 and TRBJ2-3; D is uncertain. This CDR3 has 15 amino acids. Germline loops: CDR1 ENHRY, CDR2 SYGVKD. The DNA of the CDR3 is TGTGCCAGCAGTGATTCCATCCCTAGCACAGATACGCAGTATTTT. Encoded protein: CASSDSIPSTDTQYF.

This clonotype has at least ten counts. V gene TRBV12-3 or TRBV12-4 combines with J gene TRBJ2-2; no clear D gene. Deletions cut 7 bases from V and 9 bases from J, with 15 bases between. The CDR3 loop spans 13 amino acids. The CDR3, as DNA: TGTGCCAGCATGTCGGGTCAAGGACGGGAGCTGTTTTTT. Its translation: CASMSGQGRELFF.